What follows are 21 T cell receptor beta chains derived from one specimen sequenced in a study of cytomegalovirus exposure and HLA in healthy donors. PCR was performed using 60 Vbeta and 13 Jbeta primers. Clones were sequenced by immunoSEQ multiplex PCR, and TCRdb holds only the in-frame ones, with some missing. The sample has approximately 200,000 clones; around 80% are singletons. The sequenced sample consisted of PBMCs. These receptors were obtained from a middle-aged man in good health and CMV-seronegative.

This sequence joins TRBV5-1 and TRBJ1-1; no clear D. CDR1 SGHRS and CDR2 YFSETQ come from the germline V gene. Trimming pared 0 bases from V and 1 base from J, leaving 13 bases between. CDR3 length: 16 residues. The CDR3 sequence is CASSLGGGRSNTEAFF. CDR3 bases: TGCGCCAGCAGCTTGGGAGGCGGCCGGTCGAACACTGAAGCTTTCTTT.

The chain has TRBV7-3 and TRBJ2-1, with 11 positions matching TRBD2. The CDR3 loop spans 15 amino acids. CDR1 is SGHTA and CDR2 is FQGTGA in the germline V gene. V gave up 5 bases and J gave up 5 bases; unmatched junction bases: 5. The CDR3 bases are TGTGCCAGCAGCCGTAGCGGGGGGGGGAACAATGAGCAGTTCTTC. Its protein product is CASSRSGGGNNEQFF.

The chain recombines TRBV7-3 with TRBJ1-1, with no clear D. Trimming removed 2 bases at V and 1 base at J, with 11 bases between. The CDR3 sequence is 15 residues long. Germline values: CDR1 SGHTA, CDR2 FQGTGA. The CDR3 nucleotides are TGTGCCAGCAGCTTACTCGCGGTGCCGAACACTGAAGCTTTCTTT. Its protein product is CASSLLAVPNTEAFF.

For the CDR3, the DNA is TGTGCCAGCAGGTACAGGGGGGGCGGGGAGCTGTTTTTT. Translation: CASRYRGGGELFF. The chain uses TRBV27 and TRBJ2-2, with D tentatively TRBD1 (8 bases). This CDR3 region has 13 residues. V lost 6 bases, J lost 7 bases, and 12 bases lay in between. Germline loops: CDR1 MNHEY, CDR2 SMNVEV (reference sequence).

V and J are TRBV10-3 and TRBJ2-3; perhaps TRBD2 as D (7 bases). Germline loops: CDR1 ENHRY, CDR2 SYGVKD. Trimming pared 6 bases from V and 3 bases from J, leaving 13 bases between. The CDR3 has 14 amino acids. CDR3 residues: CAIRDRGGTDTQYF. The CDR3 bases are TGTGCCATCAGGGATAGGGGGGGGACAGATACGCAGTATTTT.

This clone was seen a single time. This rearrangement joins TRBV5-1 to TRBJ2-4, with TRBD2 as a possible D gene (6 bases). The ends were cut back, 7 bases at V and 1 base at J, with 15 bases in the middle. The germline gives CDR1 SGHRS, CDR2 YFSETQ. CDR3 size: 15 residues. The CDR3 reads CASGKGREAKNIQYF. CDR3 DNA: TGCGCCAGCGGAAAAGGACGGGAGGCCAAAAACATTCAGTACTTC.

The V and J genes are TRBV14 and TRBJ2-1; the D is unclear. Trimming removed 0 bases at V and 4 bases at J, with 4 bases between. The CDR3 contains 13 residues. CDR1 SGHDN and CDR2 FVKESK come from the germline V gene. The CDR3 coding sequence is TGTGCCAGCAGCCAAGACAGATACAATGAGCAGTTCTTC. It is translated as CASSQDRYNEQFF.

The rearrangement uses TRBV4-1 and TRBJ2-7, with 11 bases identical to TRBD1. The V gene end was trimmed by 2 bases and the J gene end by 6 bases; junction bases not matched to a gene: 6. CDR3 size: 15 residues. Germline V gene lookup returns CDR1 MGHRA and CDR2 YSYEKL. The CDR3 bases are TGCGCCAGCAGCCAATTCGGACAGGGGGCTGGCGAGCAGTACTTC. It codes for CASSQFGQGAGEQYF.

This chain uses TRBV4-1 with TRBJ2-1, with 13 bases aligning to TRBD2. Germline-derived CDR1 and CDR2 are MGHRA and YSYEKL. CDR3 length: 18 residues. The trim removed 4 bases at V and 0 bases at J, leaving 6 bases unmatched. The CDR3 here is CASSLRTSGGISYNEQFF. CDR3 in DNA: TGCGCCAGCAGCCTTCGGACTAGCGGGGGAATCTCCTACAATGAGCAGTTCTTC.

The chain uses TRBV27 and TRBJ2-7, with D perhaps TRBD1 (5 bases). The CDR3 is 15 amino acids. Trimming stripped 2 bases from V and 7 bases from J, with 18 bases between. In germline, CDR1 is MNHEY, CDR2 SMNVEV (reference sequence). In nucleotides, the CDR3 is TGTGCCAGCAGTTTAAGCCCCCAAGGGGTTATAGAGCAGTACTTC. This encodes CASSLSPQGVIEQYF.

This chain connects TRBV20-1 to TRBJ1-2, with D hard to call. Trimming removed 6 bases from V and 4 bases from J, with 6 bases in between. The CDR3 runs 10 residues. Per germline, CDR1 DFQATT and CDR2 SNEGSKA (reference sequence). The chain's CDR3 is CSALSYGYTF. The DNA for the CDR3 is TGCAGTGCCCTTTCCTATGGCTACACCTTC.

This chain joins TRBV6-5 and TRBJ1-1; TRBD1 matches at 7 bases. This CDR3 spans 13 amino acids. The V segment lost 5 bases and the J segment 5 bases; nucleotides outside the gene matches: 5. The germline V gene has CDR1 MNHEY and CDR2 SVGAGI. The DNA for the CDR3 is TGTGCCAGCAGTAAACAGGGGAAAACTGAAGCTTTCTTT. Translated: CASSKQGKTEAFF.

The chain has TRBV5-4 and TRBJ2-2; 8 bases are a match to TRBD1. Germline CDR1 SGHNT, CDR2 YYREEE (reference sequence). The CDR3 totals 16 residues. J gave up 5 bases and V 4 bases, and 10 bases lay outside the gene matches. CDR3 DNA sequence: TGTGCCAGCAGCCCCCGGACAGGGTCCGTAACCGGGGAGCTGTTTTTT. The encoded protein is CASSPRTGSVTGELFF.

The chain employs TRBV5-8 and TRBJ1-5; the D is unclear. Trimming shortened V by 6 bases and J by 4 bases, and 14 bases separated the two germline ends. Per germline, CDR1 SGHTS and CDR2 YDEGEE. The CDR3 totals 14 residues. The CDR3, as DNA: TGTGCCAGCAACCCGGGATGGTTAAATCAGCCCCAGCATTTT. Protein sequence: CASNPGWLNQPQHF.

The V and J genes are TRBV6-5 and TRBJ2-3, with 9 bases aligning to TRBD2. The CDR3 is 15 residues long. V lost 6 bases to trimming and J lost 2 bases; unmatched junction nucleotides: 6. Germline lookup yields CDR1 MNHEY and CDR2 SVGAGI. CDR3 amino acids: CASRLAGEITDTQYF. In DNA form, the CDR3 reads TGTGCCAGCAGGTTAGCGGGGGAAATCACAGATACGCAGTATTTT.

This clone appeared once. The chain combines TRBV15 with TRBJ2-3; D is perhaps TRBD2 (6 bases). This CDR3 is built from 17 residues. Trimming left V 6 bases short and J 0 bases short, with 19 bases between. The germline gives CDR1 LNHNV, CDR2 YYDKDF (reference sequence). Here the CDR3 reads CATRARGAVTSTDTQYF. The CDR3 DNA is TGTGCCACCAGGGCGCGGGGAGCGGTTACTAGCACAGATACGCAGTATTTT. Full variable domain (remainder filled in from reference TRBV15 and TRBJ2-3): DAMVIQNPRYQVTQFGKPVTLSCSQTLNHNVMYWYQQKSSQAPKLLFHYYDKDFNNEADTPDNFQSRRPNTSFCFLDIRSPGLGDTAMYLCATRARGAVTSTDTQYFGPGTRLTVL.

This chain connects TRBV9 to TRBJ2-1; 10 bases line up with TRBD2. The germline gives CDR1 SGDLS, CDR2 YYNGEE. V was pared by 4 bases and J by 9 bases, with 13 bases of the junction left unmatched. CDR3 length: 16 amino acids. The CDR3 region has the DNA TGTGCCAGCAGCTCTCGGGGAGCGGGGGGGCCGGGTGAGCAGTTCTTC. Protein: CASSSRGAGGPGEQFF.

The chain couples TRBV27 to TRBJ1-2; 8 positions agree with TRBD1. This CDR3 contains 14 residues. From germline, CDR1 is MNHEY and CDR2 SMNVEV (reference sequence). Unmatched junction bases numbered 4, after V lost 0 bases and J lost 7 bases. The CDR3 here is CASSLSPGGPGYTF. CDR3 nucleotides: TGTGCCAGCAGTTTATCGCCAGGGGGCCCTGGCTACACCTTC.

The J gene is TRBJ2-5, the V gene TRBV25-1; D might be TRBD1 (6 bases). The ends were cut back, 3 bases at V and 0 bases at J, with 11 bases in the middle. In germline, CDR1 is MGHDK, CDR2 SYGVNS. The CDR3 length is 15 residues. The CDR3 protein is CASSDSDRYQETQYF. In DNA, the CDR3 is TGTGCCAGCAGTGACTCCGACAGGTACCAAGAGACCCAGTACTTC.

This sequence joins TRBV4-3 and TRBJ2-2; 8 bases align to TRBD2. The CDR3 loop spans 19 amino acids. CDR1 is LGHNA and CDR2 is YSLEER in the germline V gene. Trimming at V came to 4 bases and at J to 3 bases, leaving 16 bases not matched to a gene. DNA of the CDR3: TGCGCCAGCAGCCTCACCCCGGGGGGGACTCGAGGGTACACCGGGGAGCTGTTTTTT. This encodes CASSLTPGGTRGYTGELFF.

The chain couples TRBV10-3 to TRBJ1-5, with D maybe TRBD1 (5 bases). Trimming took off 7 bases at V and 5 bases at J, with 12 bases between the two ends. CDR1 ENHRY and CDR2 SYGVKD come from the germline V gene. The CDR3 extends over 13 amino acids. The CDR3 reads CAIIQAPYQPQHF. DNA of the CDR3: TGTGCCATCATACAGGCGCCCTATCAGCCCCAGCATTTT.